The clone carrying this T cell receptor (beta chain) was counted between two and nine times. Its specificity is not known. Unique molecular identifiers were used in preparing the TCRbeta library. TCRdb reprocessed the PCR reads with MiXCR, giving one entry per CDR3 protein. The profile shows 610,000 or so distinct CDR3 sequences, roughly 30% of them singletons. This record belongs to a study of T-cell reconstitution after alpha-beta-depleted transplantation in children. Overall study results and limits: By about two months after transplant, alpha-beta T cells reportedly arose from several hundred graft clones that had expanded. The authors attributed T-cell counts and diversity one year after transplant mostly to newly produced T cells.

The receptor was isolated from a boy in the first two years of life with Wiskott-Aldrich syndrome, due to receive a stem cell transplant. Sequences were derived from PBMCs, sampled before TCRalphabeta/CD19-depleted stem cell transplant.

The CDR3 reads CSASPSGSYNEQFF. In nucleotides, the CDR3 is TGCAGTGCTAGTCCTAGCGGGTCCTACAATGAGCAGTTCTTC. The V call is TRBV20-1, the J call TRBJ2-1, with 8 positions matching TRBD2. Germline-derived CDR1 and CDR2 are DFQATT and SNEGSKA (reference sequence). This CDR3 is built from 14 residues. With 3 bases clipped from V and 1 base from J, the junction kept 2 bases outside the gene matches.